These 15 T cell receptor beta chains were sequenced from one sample in a study of T-cell memory formation after mild COVID-19. TCRdb called the 5' RACE reads again in MiXCR, with one record for every CDR3 protein. Here the sample spans 400,000 to 450,000 distinct CDR3 sequences, roughly 18% being singletons. The sample consisted of PBMCs or a T cell subset sorted from them (not recorded which). Receptor source: a man between 18 and 35 years old who had mild COVID-19 (a few samples of this study predate the infection). Cell type and time point are not known.

There are many counts of this clonotype. This chain joins TRBV23-1 and TRBJ2-3, with 9 nucleotides matching TRBD1. TRBV23-1 is designated an ORF whose function remains uncertain. After removal of 4 bases from V and 0 bases from J, the junction contained 8 bases not matched to a gene. The CDR3 loop spans 17 amino acids. The CDR3 reads CASSRAQGAFSTDTQYF. As DNA, the CDR3 is TGCGCCAGCAGTCGAGCACAGGGGGCCTTTAGCACAGATACGCAGTATTTT.

The chain is built from TRBV10-2 and TRBJ1-2; 9 nucleotides align to TRBD1. V was pared by 6 bases and J by 1 base, with 6 bases of the junction left unmatched. The germline gives CDR1 WSHSY, CDR2 SAAADI. This CDR3 has 15 amino acids. In nucleotides, the CDR3 is TGCGCCAGCAGCTTACCGACAGGGGGTAACTATGGCTACACCTTC. Protein sequence: CASSLPTGGNYGYTF.

This clonotype showed up many times. The J gene is TRBJ2-1, the V gene TRBV4-3; 8 bases match TRBD2. The trim removed 0 bases at V and 0 bases at J, leaving 1 base unmatched. The CDR3 length is 16 residues. Germline assignment: CDR1 LGHNA and CDR2 YSLEER. The CDR3 DNA follows: TGCGCCAGCAGCCAAGATCTAGCGGGCTCCTACAATGAGCAGTTCTTC. Its protein product is CASSQDLAGSYNEQFF.

The chain employs TRBV28 and TRBJ1-5; D is unresolved. Germline V gives CDR1 MDHEN, CDR2 SYDVKM. The V end lost 7 bases, the J end lost 6 bases, and 10 bases lay between the germline ends. The CDR3 covers 12 residues. CDR3 in amino acids: CASTARSQPQHF. CDR3 nucleotide sequence: TGTGCCAGCACCGCCCGATCTCAGCCCCAGCATTTT. Full variable domain (rest looked up from reference TRBV28 and TRBJ1-5): DVKVTQSSRYLVKRTGEKVFLECVQDMDHENMFWYRQDPGLGLRLIYFSYDVKMKEKGDIPEGYSVSREKKERFSLILESASTNQTSMYLCASTARSQPQHFGDGTRLSIL.

V is TRBV12-5 and J is TRBJ2-3, with D perhaps TRBD1 or TRBD2 (5 bases each). Trimming cost V 2 bases and J 3 bases, with 15 bases left between them. CDR3 length equals 16 residues. Germline V gives CDR1 LGHNT, CDR2 FRNRAP. The CDR3, as DNA: TGTGCTAGTGGTTTGATACTCACAGGCGGGACAGATACGCAGTATTTT. Its protein product is CASGLILTGGTDTQYF.

The chain has TRBV2 and TRBJ2-5; a possible D gene is TRBD1 (5 bases). V was clipped by 7 bases and J by 9 bases, with 15 bases between them. The germline gives CDR1 SNHLY, CDR2 FYNNEI. The CDR3 extends over 12 amino acids. For the CDR3, the DNA is TGTGCCAGCAACGCAGGGTTTCGCCCCCAGTACTTC. Translating gives CASNAGFRPQYF. The whole variable domain, remainder taken from reference TRBV2 and TRBJ2-5, is EPEVTQTPSHQVTQMGQEVILRCVPISNHLYFYWYRQILGQKVEFLVSFYNNEISEKSEIFDDQFSVERPDGSNFTLKIRSTKLEDSAMYFCASNAGFRPQYFGPGTRLLVL.

This clonotype appeared a few times. This rearrangement joins TRBV20-1 to TRBJ2-2, with no clear D. Looked up from germline, CDR1 is DFQATT and CDR2 is SNEGSKA (reference sequence). With 3 bases removed from V and 4 bases from J, the gap between germline ends came to 12 bases. The CDR3 has 14 residues. The CDR3 spells CSARNQRGTGELFF. Here the CDR3 DNA reads TGCAGTGCTAGGAACCAGCGTGGCACCGGGGAGCTGTTTTTT.

This clonotype was recorded a few times. This sequence joins TRBV4-2 and TRBJ2-2; 14 positions agree with TRBD2. Germline assignment: CDR1 LGHNA and CDR2 YNFKEQ. V shed 8 bases and J 4 bases; nucleotides not matched to a gene: 6. This CDR3 is 16 amino acids long. CDR3 bases: TGTGCCAGCTGGATCGGACTAGCGGGGGGCACCGGGGAGCTGTTTTTT. Translation gives CASWIGLAGGTGELFF.

This clonotype was detected many times. The chain recombines TRBV6-4 with TRBJ2-1; D call uncertain. This CDR3 has 15 residues. CDR1 and CDR2 (germline): MRHNA, SNTAGT. Trimming took off 2 bases at V and 4 bases at J, with 12 bases between the two ends. CDR3 DNA sequence: TGTGCCAGCAGTGACGAGTTTTCCGGTTACAATGAGCAGTTCTTC. This codes for CASSDEFSGYNEQFF.

A few counts support this clonotype. This chain joins TRBV5-5 and TRBJ2-7, with D perhaps given as TRBD1 or TRBD2 (6 bases each). The V end lost 2 bases, the J end lost 6 bases, and 18 bases lay between the germline ends. Germline V gene sequence: CDR1 SGHKS, CDR2 YYEKEE (reference sequence). The CDR3 length is 15 residues. This chain's CDR3 is CASSFVADSSREQYV. The CDR3 region has the DNA TGTGCCAGCAGCTTTGTAGCGGACAGTTCCCGCGAGCAGTACGTC.

This chain links TRBV12-3 or TRBV12-4 with TRBJ2-1; TRBD2 agrees at 7 bases. CDR3 length: 14 amino acids. J gave up 2 bases and V 6 bases, and 4 bases lay outside the gene matches. The CDR3 protein is CASSGLGPYNEQFF. Here the CDR3 DNA reads TGTGCCAGCAGCGGACTAGGGCCCTACAATGAGCAGTTCTTC.

The table lists this clonotype with a few counts. The CDR3 spells CASSLGLAGGLKDEQYV. The CDR3 DNA follows: TGTGCCAGCAGCTTAGGACTAGCGGGGGGGCTTAAAGACGAGCAGTACGTC. This chain joins TRBV11-2 and TRBJ2-7; 14 bases are a match to TRBD2. The germline V gene encodes CDR1 SGHAT and CDR2 FQNNGV. The CDR3 runs 17 residues. V shed 1 base, J shed 5 bases, and the junction held 7 bases outside the gene matches.

The chain employs TRBV24-1 and TRBJ2-3, with D tentatively TRBD1 or TRBD2 (5 bases each). The length of the CDR3 is 15 residues. Looked up from germline, CDR1 is KGHDR and CDR2 is SFDVKD. The V gene lost 4 bases and the J gene lost 0 bases, with 10 bases spanning the gap. CDR3 amino acids: CATSEGVSSTDTQYF. The CDR3, as DNA: TGTGCCACCAGTGAGGGGGTGTCTAGCACAGATACGCAGTATTTT.

The J gene is TRBJ1-2, the V gene TRBV7-9; possible D gene TRBD1, 5 bases. The ends were cut back, 2 bases at V and 8 bases at J, with 12 bases in the middle. This CDR3 region has 13 residues. Germline values: CDR1 SEHNR, CDR2 FQNEAQ (reference sequence). Written as DNA, the CDR3 is TGTGCCAGCAGCTTATGGCAGGGAAACGGCTACACCTTC. It translates to CASSLWQGNGYTF.

A few counts support this clonotype. The chain couples TRBV5-6 to TRBJ2-7; D call uncertain. The germline V gene encodes CDR1 SGHDT and CDR2 YYEEEE. Trimming took 3 bases from V and 4 from J, leaving 8 bases between them. This CDR3 contains 12 residues. In DNA form, the CDR3 reads TGTGCCAGCAGCTCGGGTGCATACGAGCAGTACGTC. Translation gives CASSSGAYEQYV.